Presented here are 2 T cell receptor beta chains from one specimen sequenced in a study of CD8 T cells in Susac syndrome. Random hexamers were used to reverse transcribe an amount of about 0.5 to 1 ug RNA. From the immunoSEQ multiplex PCR reads, TCRdb called clonotypes with MiXCR, one entry per CDR3 protein. The sample has about 190,000 distinct CDR3 sequences; roughly 90% are singletons. Sequencing input: CD4+ T cells from PBMCs. These receptor sequences come from a human donor with Susac syndrome.

J is TRBJ2-7 and V is TRBV15, with TRBD1 matching over 7 bases. V trimming: 3 bases; J trimming: 6 bases; junction bases outside the gene matches: 5. CDR1 is LNHNV, CDR2 YYDKDF, per germline (reference sequence). This CDR3 region has 13 residues. This chain's CDR3 is CATSRTGKSEQYF. CDR3 nucleotide sequence: TGTGCCACCAGCAGGACAGGGAAATCCGAGCAGTACTTC.

The chain has TRBV7-9 and TRBJ2-3; D may be TRBD2 (6 bases). Germline V gene lookup returns CDR1 SEHNR and CDR2 FQNEAQ (reference sequence). V lost 5 bases and J lost 2, with 14 bases in between. The CDR3 loop spans 15 amino acids. The CDR3 region has the DNA TGTGCCAGCAGCCCAGAAGGGACTTCCACAGATACGCAGTATTTT. This sequence encodes CASSPEGTSTDTQYF. Complete variable domain (other parts from reference TRBV7-9 and TRBJ2-3): DTGVSQNPRHKITKRGQNVTFRCDPISEHNRLYWYRQTLGQGPEFLTYFQNEAQLEKSRLLSDRFSAERPKGSFSTLEIQRTEQGDSAMYLCASSPEGTSTDTQYFGPGTRLTVL.